This is a list of T cell receptor beta chains from one sample in a study of blood T cells in healthy people across ages. TCRdb ran MiXCR on the 5' RACE reads and lists one entry per CDR3 protein. The table records some 900,000 distinct CDR3 sequences, approximately 49% of them present only once. Sequenced: blood. The receptor source for this set is a man aged 25 to 40 in good health. Each CDR3 is given with its conserved first and last residue. The D gene is left open where the match is weak. Some rows have no size entry. The others give once, few or many, or a class for an expanded clone.

clone size	V gene	D gene	J gene	CDR3 DNA	CDR3 protein
-	TRBV12-3/TRBV12-4	TRBD1	TRBJ1-1	TGTGCCAGCAGCCACAGCCGGGACAGGACTGAAGCTTTCTTT	CASSHSRDRTEAFF
few	TRBV7-6	-	TRBJ1-2	TGTGCCAGCAGCCATCAGGGGAACTATGGCTACACCTTC	CASSHQGNYGYTF
-	TRBV28	TRBD2	TRBJ2-4	TGTGCCAGCAGTGAACTAGCGAGGGACATTCAGTACTTC	CASSELARDIQYF
-	TRBV4-3	-	TRBJ1-4	TGCGCCAGCAGCCAAGGCGGGGATCGGGAAAAACTGTTTTTT	CASSQGGDREKLFF
-	TRBV6-2/TRBV6-3	-	TRBJ2-6	TGTGCCAGCAGTTACTGGGCAGCTGGGGCCAACGTCCTGACTTTC	CASSYWAAGANVLTF
-	TRBV7-9	TRBD2	TRBJ2-1	TGTGCCAGCAGCCCGGGACTAGCGCGGGACAATGAGCAGTTCTTC	CASSPGLARDNEQFF
-	TRBV29-1	TRBD1	TRBJ2-1	TGCAGCGTTGAGGCCTTGACAGGGCGGGATGAGCAGTTCTTC	CSVEALTGRDEQFF
-	TRBV7-3	TRBD1	TRBJ2-5	TGTGCCAGCGGCCCGGGACAGACGTACCAAGAGACCCAGTACTTC	CASGPGQTYQETQYF
many	TRBV12-3/TRBV12-4	-	TRBJ1-5	TGTGCCAGCAGTTTGGCCGAGGGTCGGCCCCAGCATTTT	CASSLAEGRPQHF
-	TRBV6-5	-	TRBJ2-1	TGTGCCAGCAGTTATACGGTTTCGTCGGCCTACAATGAGCAGTTCTTC	CASSYTVSSAYNEQFF
-	TRBV3-1	-	TRBJ2-7	TGTGCCAGCAGCCAAGATGTTACAGGCGAGCAGTACTTC	CASSQDVTGEQYF
many	TRBV29-1	TRBD2	TRBJ2-1	TGCAGCGCCCGACTAGCGGGGAGCAATGAGCAGTTCTTC	CSARLAGSNEQFF
-	TRBV4-2	TRBD2	TRBJ2-5	TGTGCCAGCAGCCAAGATGCGGGGGGGCCTTCGAACATTCAGTGCTTC	CASSQDAGGPSNIQCF
-	TRBV10-3	-	TRBJ2-7	TGTGCCATCAGTGGTAAAGGGTCCTTCGGGTTGAGCGAGCAGTACTTC	CAISGKGSFGLSEQYF
-	TRBV11-2	-	TRBJ2-3	TGTGCCAGCAGCTTAGATCGGTGGGGATTGGGACCAGATACGCAGTATTTT	CASSLDRWGLGPDTQYF
-	TRBV27	TRBD1	TRBJ2-7	TGTGCCAGCAGTACCCGTGGGACAGGTGGGGTCGAGCAGTACTTC	CASSTRGTGGVEQYF
-	TRBV14	-	TRBJ2-3	TGTGCCAGCAGCGACCTCGGAGGGACCGCGTATACGGGCACAGATACGCAGTATTTT	CASSDLGGTAYTGTDTQYF
few	TRBV7-2	-	TRBJ1-4	TGTGCCAGCAGCCCACAGAGGGACTTACCTCGAGAAAAACTGTTTTTT	CASSPQRDLPREKLFF
-	TRBV18	-	TRBJ1-6	TGTGCCAGCTCACCTAATACGGGGAATTCACCCCTCCACTTT	CASSPNTGNSPLHF
-	TRBV19	TRBD1	TRBJ1-1	TGCGCCAGTAGTCGGGACAGACCACCGAACACTGAAGCTTTCTTT	CASSRDRPPNTEAFF
-	TRBV12-3/TRBV12-4	TRBD2	TRBJ2-3	TGTGCCAGCAGGTGGGGACTAGAAGGCGCGGATACGGAGTATTTT	CASRWGLEGADTEYF
-	TRBV6-4	TRBD1	TRBJ1-1	TGTGCCAGCAGCCAGACAGGGGGCACTGAAGCTTTCTTT	CASSQTGGTEAFF
-	TRBV3-1	-	TRBJ2-5	TGTGCCAGCAGCCAAGAGGGACGCCACTTCGGGGAGACCCAGTACTTC	CASSQEGRHFGETQYF
-	TRBV27	-	TRBJ2-4	TGTGCCAGCATGTCTGGAGCCCTAGCCAAAAACATTCAGTACTTC	CASMSGALAKNIQYF
many	TRBV6-2/TRBV6-3	-	TRBJ1-5	TGTGCCAGCAGTTCCGCGGGGGGGGAGTGGCAGCCCCAGCATTTT	CASSSAGGEWQPQHF
-	TRBV4-1	-	TRBJ2-7	TGCGCCAGCAGCCAAGATTCGCGGGTCCGGCAGGGAATTGCCTACGAGCAGTACTTC	CASSQDSRVRQGIAYEQYF
-	TRBV6-2/TRBV6-3	TRBD2	TRBJ2-3	TGTGCCAGCAGTCGGACTAGCGGGGGTGTCAATACGCAGTATTTT	CASSRTSGGVNTQYF
-	TRBV12-3/TRBV12-4	-	TRBJ1-2	TGTGCCAGCAGTCAGGACGGTCCTAACTATGGCTACACCTTC	CASSQDGPNYGYTF
few	TRBV12-3/TRBV12-4	TRBD1	TRBJ1-1	TGTGCCAGCAGCCTGACTGGGACAGCGGGGACTGAAGCTTTCTTT	CASSLTGTAGTEAFF
-	TRBV7-2	-	TRBJ2-7	TGTGCCAGCAGCTTAGATCCCCTTGCCTACGAGCAGTACTTC	CASSLDPLAYEQYF
few	TRBV6-2/TRBV6-3	-	TRBJ2-7	TGTGCCAGCAGTTATTTGAGGACTATCTACGAGCAGTACTTC	CASSYLRTIYEQYF
-	TRBV6-4	TRBD2	TRBJ2-3	TGTGCCAGCAGTGACGCTAGCGGGGGGTTCACAGATGCGCAGTATTTT	CASSDASGGFTDAQYF